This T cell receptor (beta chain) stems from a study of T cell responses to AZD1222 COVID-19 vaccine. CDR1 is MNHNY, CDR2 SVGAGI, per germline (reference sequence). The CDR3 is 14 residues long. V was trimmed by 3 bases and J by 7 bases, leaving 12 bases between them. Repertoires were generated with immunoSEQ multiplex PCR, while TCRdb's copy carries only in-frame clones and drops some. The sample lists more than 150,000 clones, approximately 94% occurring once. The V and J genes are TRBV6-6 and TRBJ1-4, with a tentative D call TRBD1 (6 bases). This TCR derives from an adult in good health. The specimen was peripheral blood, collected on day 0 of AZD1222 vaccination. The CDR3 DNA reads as TGTGCCAGCAGTTATTCGGGGGGCGGTGAAAAACTGTTTTTT. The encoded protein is CASSYSGGGEKLFF.